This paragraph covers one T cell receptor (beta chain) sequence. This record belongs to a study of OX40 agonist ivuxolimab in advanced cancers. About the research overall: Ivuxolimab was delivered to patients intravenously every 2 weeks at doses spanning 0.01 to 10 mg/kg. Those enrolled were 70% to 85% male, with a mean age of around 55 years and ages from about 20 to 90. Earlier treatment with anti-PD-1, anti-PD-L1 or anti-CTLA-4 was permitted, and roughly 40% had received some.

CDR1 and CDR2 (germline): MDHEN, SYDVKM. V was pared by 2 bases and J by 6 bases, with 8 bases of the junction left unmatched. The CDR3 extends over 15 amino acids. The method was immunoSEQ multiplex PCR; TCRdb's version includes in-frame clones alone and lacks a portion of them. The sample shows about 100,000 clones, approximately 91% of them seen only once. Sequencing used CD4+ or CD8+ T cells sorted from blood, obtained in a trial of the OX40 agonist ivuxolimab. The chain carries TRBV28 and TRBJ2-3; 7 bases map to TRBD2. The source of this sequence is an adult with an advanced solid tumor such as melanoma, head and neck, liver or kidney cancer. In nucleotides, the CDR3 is TGTGCCAGCAGTTTAGTTTGGGCGGGAGCGGATACGCAGTATTTT. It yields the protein CASSLVWAGADTQYF. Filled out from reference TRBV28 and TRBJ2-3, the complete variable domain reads DVKVTQSSRYLVKRTGEKVFLECVQDMDHENMFWYRQDPGLGLRLIYFSYDVKMKEKGDIPEGYSVSREKKERFSLILESASTNQTSMYLCASSLVWAGADTQYFGPGTRLTVL.